Shown below are 8 T cell receptor beta chains from a single sample sequenced in a study of vaccination and CD4 T cells after COVID-19. Described treatment: approximately 11-day PBMC culture with coronavirus spike peptide pools or control peptides (ViraFEST assay). The Oncomine TCR Beta short-read assay generated sequence data from the DNA of cultured CD4+ T cells. MiXCR was run by TCRdb on the PCR reads, yielding one entry per CDR3 protein. The sample holds 20,000 to 25,000 distinct CDR3 sequences, 45% to 60% seen once. These receptors are not linked to any known antigen. The specimen sequenced was CD4+ T cells from blood, cultured in vitro. All receptors derive from a human donor who had recovered from COVID-19.

This clonotype has only one observation. The chain carries TRBV4-2 and TRBJ2-1; 8 bases line up with TRBD2. CDR1 is LGHNA, CDR2 YNFKEQ, per germline. The J segment lost 15 bases and the V segment lost 2 bases, leaving 21 bases of the junction unmatched. The CDR3 covers 17 residues. The CDR3 coding sequence is TGTGCCAGCAGCCAAACCCCGACGGGACCAGCGGGAGATTCCCCGTTCTTC. Protein: CASSQTPTGPAGDSPFF.

The rearrangement links TRBV6-2 or TRBV6-3 to TRBJ1-5, with TRBD1 as a possible D gene (5 bases). V was clipped by 5 bases and J by 5 bases, with 13 bases between them. CDR1 and CDR2 (germline): MNHEY, SVGEGT. The CDR3 length is 14 residues. The CDR3 DNA reads as TGTGCCAGCAGTGGGGGTGACTTTCATCAGCCCCAGCATTTT. Residues: CASSGGDFHQPQHF.

V usage is TRBV10-3 and J usage is TRBJ2-1; D might be TRBD1 (5 bases). Trimming removed 7 bases from V and 5 bases from J, with 9 bases in between. CDR1 and CDR2 from the germline V gene are ENHRY and SYGVKD. CDR3 length: 12 amino acids. CDR3 amino acids: CAIKQTDNEQFF. The DNA for the CDR3 is TGTGCCATCAAACAGACAGACAATGAGCAGTTCTTC.

This chain uses TRBV24-1 with TRBJ2-3; 8 positions agree with TRBD2. V shed 11 bases and J 1 base; nucleotides not matched to a gene: 16. The germline gives CDR1 KGHDR, CDR2 SFDVKD. CDR3 length equals 17 residues. CDR3 sequence reads: CAIVGRSREVGTDTQYF. CDR3 DNA: TGTGCCATAGTAGGACGCTCGCGGGAGGTTGGCACAGATACGCAGTATTTT.

In its sample, this clonotype was seen a few times. The chain uses TRBV7-6 and TRBJ2-2, with D unclear. V was cut by 7 bases and J by 7 bases, with 19 bases left in between. Germline CDR1 reads SGHVS; CDR2 reads FNYEAQ. The CDR3 loop spans 15 amino acids. The CDR3 region is CASTQGLVLDGELFF. For the CDR3, the DNA is TGTGCCAGCACCCAAGGCCTCGTCCTCGACGGGGAGCTGTTTTTT.

This clonotype appeared a few times. V usage is TRBV6-1 and J usage is TRBJ1-2; D may be TRBD1 (6 bases). The CDR3 length is 14 residues. From germline, CDR1 is MNHNS and CDR2 SASEGT. V gave up 7 bases and J gave up 4 bases, with 16 bases separating them. In DNA, the CDR3 is TGTGCCAGCACCATCTCGACAGGTTCCTATGGCTACACCTTC. Amino acids: CASTISTGSYGYTF.

This clonotype was seen only a few times. This chain uses TRBV20-1 with TRBJ1-6, with D uncertain. CDR1 and CDR2 (germline): DFQATT, SNEGSKA (reference sequence). V lost 3 bases, J lost 5 bases, and 11 bases lay in between. The CDR3 spans 14 residues. The CDR3 here is CSASSGPHNSPLHF. Here the CDR3 DNA reads TGCAGTGCTAGTTCCGGGCCGCATAATTCACCCCTCCACTTT.

This chain connects TRBV5-4 to TRBJ2-7, with 10 positions matching TRBD2. V trimming: 1 base; J trimming: 4 bases; junction bases outside the gene matches: 2. The CDR3 has 14 amino acids. CDR1 SGHNT and CDR2 YYREEE come from the germline V gene (reference sequence). The CDR3 DNA is TGTGCCAGCAGCTTGCCGACTAGCGGGTACGAGCAGTACTTC. Amino acid sequence: CASSLPTSGYEQYF.